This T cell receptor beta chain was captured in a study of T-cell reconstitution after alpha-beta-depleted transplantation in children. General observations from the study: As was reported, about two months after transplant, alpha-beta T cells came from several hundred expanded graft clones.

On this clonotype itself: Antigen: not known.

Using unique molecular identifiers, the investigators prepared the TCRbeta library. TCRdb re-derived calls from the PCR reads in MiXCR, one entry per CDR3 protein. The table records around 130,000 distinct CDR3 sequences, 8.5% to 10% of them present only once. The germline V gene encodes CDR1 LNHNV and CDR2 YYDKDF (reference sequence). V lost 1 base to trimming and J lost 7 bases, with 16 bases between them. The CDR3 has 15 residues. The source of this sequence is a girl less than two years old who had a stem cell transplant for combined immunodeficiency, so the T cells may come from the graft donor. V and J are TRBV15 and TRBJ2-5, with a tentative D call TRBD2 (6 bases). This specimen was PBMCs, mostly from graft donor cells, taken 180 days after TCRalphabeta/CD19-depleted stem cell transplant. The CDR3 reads CATSRAGSAPGTQYF. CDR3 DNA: TGTGCCACCAGCAGAGCCGGGAGCGCGCCGGGGACCCAGTACTTC.